Below are 28 T cell receptor beta chains sequenced from a single sample in a study of blood T cell repertoires in COVID-19. Assay: immunoSEQ multiplex PCR; the TCRdb copy retains only in-frame clones and omits some. This table has approximately 150,000 clones, around 83% appearing once. The specimen sequenced was peripheral blood. The receptors here all came from a human donor in a cohort sampled during active COVID-19.

The J gene is TRBJ1-6, the V gene TRBV6-1; 8 nucleotides match TRBD1. The length of the CDR3 is 17 residues. The V gene's germline CDR1 is MNHNS and CDR2 SASEGT. The ends lost 4 bases at V and 8 bases at J; junction bases unmatched: 13. The CDR3 DNA follows: TGTGCCAGCAGTGCATCTTGGGGTAGACAGGGGTATTCACCCCTCCACTTT. It yields the protein CASSASWGRQGYSPLHF.

The chain employs TRBV4-2 and TRBJ2-1; D uncertain. Germline CDR1 and CDR2: LGHNA and YNFKEQ. The CDR3 loop spans 14 amino acids. V dropped 2 bases and J dropped 5 bases, with 10 bases sitting between them. The CDR3 loop reads CASSQSLGNNEQFF. The DNA for the CDR3 is TGTGCCAGCAGCCAAAGCCTCGGTAACAATGAGCAGTTCTTC.

CDR3 region: CASSVGLAVTYEQYF. The DNA for the CDR3 is TGTGCCAGCAGCGTTGGGCTAGCGGTTACCTACGAGCAGTACTTC. V is TRBV9 and J is TRBJ2-7, with TRBD2 matching over 7 bases. CDR3 length equals 15 residues. V gave up 2 bases and J gave up 2 bases; unmatched junction bases: 7. Germline V lookup: CDR1 SGDLS, CDR2 YYNGEE.

The chain links TRBV3-1 (or the pseudogene TRBV3-2) to TRBJ1-3; D ambiguous. In germline, CDR1 is LGHDT, CDR2 YNNKEL (reference sequence). The CDR3 extends over 17 amino acids. V gave up 8 bases and J gave up 0 bases, with 20 bases separating them. The CDR3: CASRRNQAGGSGNTIYF. The DNA for the CDR3 is TGTGCCAGCCGAAGGAATCAAGCTGGAGGCTCTGGAAACACCATATATTTT.

The rearrangement links TRBV6-1 to TRBJ1-5, with unresolved D. The length of the CDR3 is 15 residues. CDR1 and CDR2 (germline): MNHNS, SASEGT. V lost 0 bases to trimming and J lost 7 bases, with 13 bases between them. CDR3 in amino acids: CASSEAEGSRQPQHF. In DNA form, the CDR3 reads TGTGCCAGCAGTGAAGCGGAGGGTTCGCGGCAGCCCCAGCATTTT.

The chain employs TRBV28 and TRBJ2-1, with D tentatively TRBD1 (6 bases). Germline CDR1 is MDHEN and CDR2 is SYDVKM. The CDR3 covers 12 residues. The V end lost 4 bases, the J end lost 6 bases, and 7 bases lay between the germline ends. The CDR3 DNA reads TGTGCCAGCAGTTGGGGGCTCAATGAGCAGTTCTTC. Translated: CASSWGLNEQFF.

This sequence joins TRBV4-1 and TRBJ2-3, with D possibly matching TRBD2 (6 bases). Trimming took off 1 base at V and 6 bases at J, with 11 bases between the two ends. Germline CDR1 reads MGHRA; CDR2 reads YSYEKL. CDR3 length: 14 residues. Here the CDR3 reads CASSQVAGSDTQYF. The CDR3 DNA is TGCGCCAGCAGCCAAGTTGCGGGATCCGATACGCAGTATTTT.

The chain couples TRBV7-6 to TRBJ2-3, with a weak D call TRBD2 (6 bases). Germline loops: CDR1 SGHVS, CDR2 FNYEAQ. With 2 bases removed from V and 7 bases from J, the gap between germline ends came to 16 bases. The CDR3 is 15 residues long. The CDR3 bases are TGTGCCAGCAGCTTAATGGAATATGGGGGGAATACGCAGTATTTT. It encodes CASSLMEYGGNTQYF.

The chain has TRBV18 and TRBJ1-1; a possible D gene is TRBD1 (5 bases). V lost 3 bases to trimming and J lost 5 bases, with 13 bases between them. The CDR3 runs 14 residues. The V gene's germline CDR1 is KGHSH and CDR2 LQKENI. The CDR3 spells CASSPGGASTEAFF. CDR3 DNA: TGTGCCAGCTCACCGGGTGGGGCGAGTACTGAAGCTTTCTTT.

The chain is built from TRBV2 and TRBJ2-5; tentatively, D is TRBD2 (5 bases). With 6 bases removed from V and 12 bases from J, the gap between germline ends came to 17 bases. CDR1 and CDR2 from the germline V gene are SNHLY and FYNNEI. CDR3 length equals 12 residues. The CDR3 nucleotides read TGTGCCAGCAGGCTTTTCGGGGTTCTTGAGTACTTC. This codes for CASRLFGVLEYF.

This clone was detected only a few times. The V gene is TRBV19, the J gene TRBJ1-5; 9 bases agree with TRBD1. Germline CDR1 is LNHDA and CDR2 is SQIVND (reference sequence). The ends lost 6 bases at V and 4 bases at J; junction bases unmatched: 7. This CDR3 is built from 15 residues. As DNA, the CDR3 is TGTGCCAGTAGAACCGGACAGGGGTTAAATCAGCCCCAGCATTTT. Encoded protein: CASRTGQGLNQPQHF. Full variable domain (outside the CDR3, taken from reference TRBV19 and TRBJ1-5): DGGITQSPKYLFRKEGQNVTLSCEQNLNHDAMYWYRQDPGQGLRLIYYSQIVNDFQKGDIAEGYSVSREKKESFPLTVTSAQKNPTAFYLCASRTGQGLNQPQHFGDGTRLSIL.

The J gene is TRBJ2-2, the V gene TRBV6-5; TRBD2 aligns across 9 bases. V shed 2 bases and J 5 bases; nucleotides not matched to a gene: 3. CDR1 is MNHEY, CDR2 SVGAGI, per germline. This CDR3 comprises 15 residues. CDR3 sequence: CASSYKRGATGELFF. The CDR3 bases are TGTGCCAGCAGTTACAAGCGGGGGGCGACCGGGGAGCTGTTTTTT.

V and J are TRBV5-8 and TRBJ2-5; TRBD2 aligns across 9 bases. The CDR3 has 15 residues. V trimming: 2 bases; J trimming: 5 bases; junction bases outside the gene matches: 7. Germline V gene sequence: CDR1 SGHTS, CDR2 YDEGEE. The CDR3 reads CASSFMREGQETQYF. The CDR3 DNA is TGTGCCAGCAGCTTTATGCGGGAGGGCCAGGAGACCCAGTACTTC.

The chain is built from TRBV11-2 and TRBJ2-3; 7 positions agree with TRBD2. This CDR3 comprises 16 residues. The germline V gene encodes CDR1 SGHAT and CDR2 FQNNGV. The ends lost 3 bases at V and 6 bases at J; junction bases unmatched: 12. The CDR3 region is CASSFEGGDLGDTQYF. As DNA, the CDR3 is TGTGCCAGCAGCTTTGAGGGAGGGGACCTTGGGGATACGCAGTATTTT. Full variable domain (missing parts from reference TRBV11-2 and TRBJ2-3): EAGVAQSPRYKIIEKRQSVAFWCNPISGHATLYWYQQILGQGPKLLIQFQNNGVVDDSQLPKDRFSAERLKGVDSTLKIQPAKLEDSAVYLCASSFEGGDLGDTQYFGPGTRLTVL.

This clone appeared a few times. The chain joins TRBV30 to TRBJ1-1, with TRBD1 as a possible D gene (6 bases). CDR1 is GTSNPN, CDR2 SVGIG, per germline (reference sequence). Trimming cost V 3 bases and J 6 bases, with 11 bases left between them. This CDR3 is 12 amino acids long. DNA for the CDR3: TGTGCCTGGAGCCCGAACAGGGCTGAAGCTTTCTTT. As protein: CAWSPNRAEAFF.

The rearrangement uses TRBV7-3 and TRBJ2-3; perhaps TRBD1 as D (5 bases). Per the germline V gene, CDR1 is SGHTA and CDR2 is FQGTGA. The CDR3 has 16 amino acids. Trimming removed 1 base from V and 4 bases from J, with 15 bases in between. The CDR3 DNA reads as TGTGCCAGCAGCTTAATAGGGGTTTTCGGCTCAGATACGCAGTATTTT. Translated: CASSLIGVFGSDTQYF.

This clone was observed a single time. The chain joins TRBV11-1 to TRBJ2-2; weak D call: TRBD1 (5 bases). CDR1 SGHAT and CDR2 FQDESV come from the germline V gene (reference sequence). The CDR3 extends over 15 amino acids. The V gene lost 6 bases and the J gene lost 8 bases, with 19 bases spanning the gap. The CDR3 DNA sequence: TGTGCCAGCAGTCGAACGGCAGGGCAAACGGGGGAGCTGTTTTTT. It codes for CASSRTAGQTGELFF.

The rearrangement links TRBV13 to TRBJ2-7, with D perhaps TRBD1 (6 bases). The V gene's germline CDR1 is PRHDT and CDR2 FYEKMQ (reference sequence). V lost 5 bases to trimming and J lost 1 base, with 15 bases between them. This CDR3 region has 15 residues. CDR3 residues: CASSPKGTLSYEQYF. The CDR3 coding sequence is TGTGCCAGCAGCCCAAAGGGGACACTTTCCTACGAGCAGTACTTC.

The chain is built from TRBV29-1 and TRBJ2-3, with a tentative D call TRBD2 (5 bases). The germline CDR1 and CDR2 sequences are SQVTM and ANQGSEA. The CDR3 is 11 amino acids. V lost 7 bases to trimming and J lost 10 bases, with 15 bases between them. CDR3 sequence reads: CSDVRGAAQYF. DNA for the CDR3: TGCAGCGACGTCCGCGGAGCGGCGCAGTATTTT.

In this sample, this clone turned up a few times. This chain links TRBV15 with TRBJ2-1; 7 bases line up with TRBD2. Germline CDR1 is LNHNV and CDR2 is YYDKDF (reference sequence). The CDR3 is made up of 14 amino acids. Germline trimming cut 6 bases from V and 5 bases from J; bases unmatched to any gene: 7. CDR3 DNA sequence: TGTGCCACCAGGGCAGCGGGATCTGACAATGAGCAGTTCTTC. Its translation is CATRAAGSDNEQFF.

The chain uses TRBV14 and TRBJ1-1; the match to TRBD1 covers 8 bases. The CDR3 totals 13 residues. J lost 0 bases, V lost 10 bases, and 4 bases had no gene match. Looked up from germline, CDR1 is SGHDN and CDR2 is FVKESK. The DNA of the CDR3 is TGTGCCACCGGACAGGGAATGAACACTGAAGCTTTCTTT. This translates into CATGQGMNTEAFF.

V is TRBV30 and J is TRBJ2-7, with unresolved D. The V gene's germline CDR1 is GTSNPN and CDR2 SVGIG (reference sequence). This CDR3 is 14 amino acids long. Between the trimmed V and J ends, which lost 4 bases and 0 bases, there was a span of 13 bases. This CDR3 reads CAWISRQSSYEQYF. CDR3 DNA sequence: TGTGCCTGGATTAGTCGACAAAGCTCCTACGAGCAGTACTTC.

The chain uses TRBV10-3 and TRBJ2-3; 10 positions match TRBD2. The V gene's germline CDR1 is ENHRY and CDR2 SYGVKD. This CDR3 spans 15 amino acids. V shed 5 bases, J shed 1 base, and the junction held 3 bases outside the gene matches. CDR3 sequence reads: CAISFGLAGTDTQYF. The DNA for the CDR3 is TGTGCCATCAGTTTCGGACTAGCGGGCACAGATACGCAGTATTTT.

V is TRBV7-6 and J is TRBJ2-1; the match to TRBD2 covers 10 bases. This CDR3 has 15 residues. CDR1 and CDR2 (germline): SGHVS, FNYEAQ. V shed 4 bases, J shed 7 bases, and the junction held 7 bases outside the gene matches. CDR3 sequence reads: CASSYLAGEGNEQFF. DNA for the CDR3: TGTGCCAGCAGCTACCTAGCGGGAGAGGGGAATGAGCAGTTCTTC.

The gene calls are TRBV19 and TRBJ1-4; possible D gene TRBD1, 6 bases. Trimming cost V 7 bases and J 6 bases, with 15 bases left between them. The V gene's germline CDR1 is LNHDA and CDR2 SQIVND (reference sequence). CDR3 length: 14 residues. The CDR3 is CASKRGTGYEKLFF. The CDR3 DNA sequence: TGTGCCAGTAAGCGGGGTACAGGGTATGAAAAACTGTTTTTT.

The chain carries TRBV11-3 and TRBJ1-5; weak D call: TRBD1 (6 bases). The CDR3 runs 16 residues. The germline V gene encodes CDR1 SGHNT and CDR2 YENEEA. V dropped 3 bases and J dropped 6 bases, with 18 bases sitting between them. The CDR3 spells CASSLGGGPAGQPQHF. As DNA, the CDR3 is TGTGCCAGCAGCTTGGGAGGGGGGCCCGCGGGTCAGCCCCAGCATTTT.

The CDR3 DNA follows: TGTGCCAGTGTGACCTACAGGGTTAACTCCTACAATGAGCAGTTCTTC. It yields the protein CASVTYRVNSYNEQFF. The chain uses TRBV5-8 and TRBJ2-1, with D tentatively TRBD1 (6 bases). This CDR3 contains 16 residues. CDR1 SGHTS and CDR2 YDEGEE come from the germline V gene. V lost 8 bases and J lost 0, with 18 bases in between.

The rearrangement links TRBV7-8 to TRBJ2-1; 8 bases are a match to TRBD1. Trimming removed 4 bases from V and 9 bases from J; junction bases left unmatched: 5. CDR3 length equals 13 residues. CDR1 is SGHVS, CDR2 FQNEAQ, per germline. Here the CDR3 reads CASSSQGAIEQFF. Here the CDR3 DNA reads TGTGCCAGCAGCTCTCAGGGGGCGATTGAGCAGTTCTTC.